The clone carrying this T cell receptor beta chain was detected ten times or more. This record comes from a study of human T cells and chemical hapten exposure. TCRdb analysed the RACE reads with MiXCR anew, one entry per CDR3 protein. The table lists tens of thousands of distinct CDR3 sequences, around 3.2% of them singletons, with about 6.7% in the top ten. This CDR3 spans 11 amino acids. The germline V gene has CDR1 MNHEY and CDR2 SVGEGT. Trimming stripped 4 bases from V and 12 bases from J, with 10 bases between. Regarding time point: patch test 2, 6 weeks after DPC sensitization. Treatment here: therapeutic diphenylcyclopropenone sensitization with weekly scalp DPC. Blood sampling occurred before each patch-test application. Non-pregnant alopecia patients aged 18 to 70, suitable for DPC therapy.

Sequencing used whole blood, obtained in connection with sensitization to the hapten diphenylcyclopropenone (DPC). This chain links TRBV6-2 or TRBV6-3 with TRBJ2-1; D is unclear. The receptor comes from a man in his forties with alopecia areata. Some clones in this sample may be carry-over from other donors' samples. DNA for the CDR3: TGTGCCAGCAGTTGGACCGGCGGGCAGTTCTTC. Its protein product is CASSWTGGQFF.